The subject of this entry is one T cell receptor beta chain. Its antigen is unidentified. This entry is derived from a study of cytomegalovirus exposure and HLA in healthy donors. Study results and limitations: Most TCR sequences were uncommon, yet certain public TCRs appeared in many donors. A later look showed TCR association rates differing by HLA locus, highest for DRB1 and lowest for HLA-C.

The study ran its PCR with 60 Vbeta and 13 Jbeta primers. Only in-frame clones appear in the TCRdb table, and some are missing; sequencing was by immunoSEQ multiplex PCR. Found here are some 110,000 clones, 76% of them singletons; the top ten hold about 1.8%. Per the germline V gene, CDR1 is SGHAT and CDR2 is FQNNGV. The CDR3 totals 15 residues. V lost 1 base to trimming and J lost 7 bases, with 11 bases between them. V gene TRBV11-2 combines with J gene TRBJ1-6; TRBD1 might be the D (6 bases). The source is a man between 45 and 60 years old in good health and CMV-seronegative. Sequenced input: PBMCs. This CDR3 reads CASSLVGTFNSPLHF. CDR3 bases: TGTGCCAGCAGCTTAGTTGGGACATTCAATTCACCCCTCCACTTT. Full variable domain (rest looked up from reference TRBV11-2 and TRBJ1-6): EAGVAQSPRYKIIEKRQSVAFWCNPISGHATLYWYQQILGQGPKLLIQFQNNGVVDDSQLPKDRFSAERLKGVDSTLKIQPAKLEDSAVYLCASSLVGTFNSPLHFGNGTRLTVT.